This TCR beta chain was retrieved from a study of blood T cell repertoires in COVID-19. Sequencing used immunoSEQ multiplex PCR; TCRdb keeps in-frame clones, though not all of them. This table holds approximately 200,000 clones, 80% to 90% found once. V shed 4 bases and J shed 0 bases, with 13 bases lying between them. CDR3 length: 15 amino acids. Per germline, CDR1 SGDLS and CDR2 YYNGEE. The sequenced material came from peripheral blood. The chain links TRBV9 to TRBJ1-2; TRBD1 is a possible D gene (5 bases). This clonotype was sampled from a man between 18 and 35 years old with active or convalescent COVID-19. CDR3 sequence: CASSSDDSANYGYTF. For the CDR3, the DNA is TGTGCCAGCAGCTCTGACGACAGCGCTAACTATGGCTACACCTTC.